The sequence of this T cell receptor beta chain was determined in a study of beta chain features in type 1 diabetes. What was sequenced were expressed TCRB transcripts, since all of the isolated RNA had been reverse transcribed. TCRdb's copy holds only in-frame clones and misses some; the assay was immunoSEQ multiplex PCR. The sample contains over 120,000 clones, about a tenth of which appear only once. The CDR3 spans 17 residues. Trimming removed 0 bases at V and 1 base at J, with 13 bases between. Germline-derived CDR1 and CDR2 are SEHNR and FQNEAQ (reference sequence). This clone was found a few times.

The TCR was taken from a man aged 18 to 35 in good health. The V call is TRBV7-9, the J call TRBJ2-4; D may be TRBD1 (6 bases). Sequenced material: central memory CD4+ T cells from blood. The DNA for the CDR3 is TGTGCCAGCAGCTTAGCGGAGGCAGGGGAGGCCAAAAACATTCAGTACTTC. Translating it yields CASSLAEAGEAKNIQYF.